This T cell receptor beta chain came from a study of beta chain features in type 1 diabetes. Study at large: Sorted cells from all samples, numbering almost 110 million, were examined.

Study results and limitations: The study found fewer insertions and more deletions at VDJ junctions in type 1 diabetes patients.

Germline CDR1 and CDR2: PRHDT and FYEKMQ (reference sequence). The CDR3 length is 16 residues. The V end was cut by 3 bases, the J end by 8 bases, with 20 bases between. The investigators reverse transcribed all of the isolated RNA, so they sequenced expressed TCRB transcripts. Libraries were prepared by immunoSEQ multiplex PCR; TCRdb keeps only in-frame clonotypes and omits some of them. Of hundreds of thousands of clones in the sample, approximately 70% were seen once. CD4+ naive, central memory, regulatory and stem cell-like memory cells were sorted via CD45RO/CCR7/CD25/CD127/CD95/CD27. Sorting gave populations that all exceeded 95% purity. A few counts support this clone. Its antigen is unknown.

The sequencing sample was made of naive CD4+ T cells from blood. This chain uses TRBV13 with TRBJ2-4, with TRBD2 as a possible D gene (5 bases). This clonotype was obtained from a man aged 30 to 39 in good health. CDR3 protein: CASSFSLGVPRDIQYF. The CDR3 DNA sequence: TGTGCCAGCAGCTTCTCCCTCGGGGTACCTAGGGACATTCAGTACTTC. The full variable domain, its missing parts supplied by reference TRBV13 and TRBJ2-4, is AAGVIQSPRHLIKEKRETATLKCYPIPRHDTVYWYQQGPGQDPQFLISFYEKMQSDKGSIPDRFSAQQFSDYHSELNMSSLELGDSALYFCASSFSLGVPRDIQYFGAGTRLSVL.